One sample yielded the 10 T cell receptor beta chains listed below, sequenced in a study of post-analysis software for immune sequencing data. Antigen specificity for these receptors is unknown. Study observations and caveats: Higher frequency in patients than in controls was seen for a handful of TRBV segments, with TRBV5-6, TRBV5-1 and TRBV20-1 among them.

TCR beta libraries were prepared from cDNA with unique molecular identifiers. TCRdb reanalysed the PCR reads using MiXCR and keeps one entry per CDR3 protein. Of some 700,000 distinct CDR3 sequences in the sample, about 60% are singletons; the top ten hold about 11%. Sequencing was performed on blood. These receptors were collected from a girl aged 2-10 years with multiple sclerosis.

The CDR3 is CSASVRLAGTDTQYF. CDR3 nucleotides: TGCAGTGCTAGTGTGAGACTAGCGGGGACAGATACGCAGTATTTT. The chain uses TRBV20-1 and TRBJ2-3, with 11 bases matching TRBD2. Looked up from germline, CDR1 is DFQATT and CDR2 is SNEGSKA (reference sequence). The CDR3 contains 15 residues. With V trimmed by 3 bases and J by 3 bases, 5 bases remained unmatched.

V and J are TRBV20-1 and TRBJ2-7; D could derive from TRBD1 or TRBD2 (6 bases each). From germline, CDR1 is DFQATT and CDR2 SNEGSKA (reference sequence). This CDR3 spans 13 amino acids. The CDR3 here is CSAARRGAYEQYF. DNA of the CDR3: TGCAGCGCCGCGAGGAGGGGGGCCTACGAGCAGTACTTC.

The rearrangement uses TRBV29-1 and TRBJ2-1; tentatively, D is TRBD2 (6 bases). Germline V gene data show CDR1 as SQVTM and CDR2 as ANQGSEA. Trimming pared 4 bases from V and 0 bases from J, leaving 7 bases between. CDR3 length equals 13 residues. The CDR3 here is CSVASDSYNEQFF. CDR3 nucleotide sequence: TGCAGCGTTGCTAGCGACTCCTACAATGAGCAGTTCTTC.

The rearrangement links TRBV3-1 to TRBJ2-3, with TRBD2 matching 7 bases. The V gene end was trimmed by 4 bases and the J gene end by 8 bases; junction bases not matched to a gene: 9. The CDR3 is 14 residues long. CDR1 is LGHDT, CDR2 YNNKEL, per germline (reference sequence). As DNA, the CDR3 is TGTGCCAGCAGCCCGGGACTACTGCATGGTACGCAGTATTTT. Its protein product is CASSPGLLHGTQYF.

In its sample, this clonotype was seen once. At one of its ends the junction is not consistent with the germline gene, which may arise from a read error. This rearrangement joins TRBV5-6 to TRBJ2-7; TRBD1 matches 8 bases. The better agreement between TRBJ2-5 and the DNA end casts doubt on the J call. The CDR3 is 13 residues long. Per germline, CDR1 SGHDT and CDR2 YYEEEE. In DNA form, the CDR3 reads TGTGCCGGCAGCTTAGGACAGGGAGGGACCCAGTACTTC. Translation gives CAGSLGQGGTQYF.

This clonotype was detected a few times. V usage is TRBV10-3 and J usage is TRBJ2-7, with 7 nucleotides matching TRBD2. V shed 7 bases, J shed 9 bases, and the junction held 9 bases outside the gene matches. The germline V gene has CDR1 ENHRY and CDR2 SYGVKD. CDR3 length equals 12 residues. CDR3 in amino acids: CAITGEGKRQYF. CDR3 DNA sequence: TGTGCCATCACGGGGGAGGGGAAGCGGCAGTACTTC.

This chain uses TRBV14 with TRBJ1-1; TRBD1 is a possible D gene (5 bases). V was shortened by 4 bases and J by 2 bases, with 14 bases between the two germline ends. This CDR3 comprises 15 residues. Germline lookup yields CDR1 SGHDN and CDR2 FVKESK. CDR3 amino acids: CASSPGTPQNTEAFF. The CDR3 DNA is TGTGCCAGCAGCCCCGGGACTCCTCAAAACACTGAAGCTTTCTTT.

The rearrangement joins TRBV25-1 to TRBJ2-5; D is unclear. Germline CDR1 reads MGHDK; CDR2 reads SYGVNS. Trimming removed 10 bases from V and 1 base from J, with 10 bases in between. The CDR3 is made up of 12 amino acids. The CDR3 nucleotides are TGTGCCACCTCGGGCCTCCAAGAGACCCAGTACTTC. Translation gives CATSGLQETQYF.

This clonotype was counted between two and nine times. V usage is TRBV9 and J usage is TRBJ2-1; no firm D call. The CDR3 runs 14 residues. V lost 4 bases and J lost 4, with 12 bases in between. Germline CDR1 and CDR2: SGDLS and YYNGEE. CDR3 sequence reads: CASSPGGDYNEQFF. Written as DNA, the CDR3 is TGTGCCAGCAGCCCCGGTGGAGATTACAATGAGCAGTTCTTC.

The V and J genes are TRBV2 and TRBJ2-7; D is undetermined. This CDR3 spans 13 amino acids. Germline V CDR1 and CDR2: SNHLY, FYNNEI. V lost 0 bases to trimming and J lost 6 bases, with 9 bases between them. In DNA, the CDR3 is TGTGCCAGCAGTGAAGCGGCGGCCTCCGAGCAGTACTTC. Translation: CASSEAAASEQYF.